This section outlines one T cell receptor (beta chain) sequence together with its context. Its antigen is unidentified. The data are from a study of vaccination and CD4 T cells after COVID-19. The treatment: roughly ten-day PBMC culture with coronavirus spike peptide pools or control peptides (ViraFEST assay). Oncomine TCR Beta short-read sequencing was applied to DNA from cultured CD4+ T cells. TCRdb processed the PCR reads anew with MiXCR; each CDR3 protein has one entry. The sample consists of roughly 13,000 distinct CDR3 sequences, 50% of them appearing once. In germline, CDR1 is SGHTA, CDR2 FQGNSA. CDR3 size: 16 residues. V was trimmed by 7 bases and J by 0 bases, leaving 16 bases between them.

The gene calls are TRBV7-2 and TRBJ2-1; D possibly corresponds to TRBD1 (6 bases). The receptor's source is a human donor who had recovered from COVID-19. What was sequenced was CD4+ T cells from blood, cultured in vitro. The CDR3 here is CASTGAGRGSYNEQFF. The CDR3 DNA sequence: TGTGCCAGCACCGGGGCGGGCAGGGGCTCCTACAATGAGCAGTTCTTC. Complete variable domain (other parts from reference TRBV7-2 and TRBJ2-1): GAGVSQSPSNKVTEKGKDVELRCDPISGHTALYWYRQSLGQGLEFLIYFQGNSAPDKSGLPSDRFSAERTGGSVSTLTIQRTQQEDSAVYLCASTGAGRGSYNEQFFGPGTRLTVL.